Listed here are 28 T cell receptor beta chains from one sample, sequenced in a study of cytomegalovirus exposure and HLA in healthy donors. Primers: 60 Vbeta forward and 13 Jbeta reverse. TCRdb's copy holds only in-frame clones and misses some; the assay was immunoSEQ multiplex PCR. This sample has around 220,000 clones; approximately 80% occur once, and the top ten carry around 16%. The specimen was PBMCs. The receptor set was obtained from a man aged 40-55 years in good health and CMV-seronegative.

This clone has only a few counts. The chain links TRBV9 to TRBJ2-7; the D is unclear. The germline gives CDR1 SGDLS, CDR2 YYNGEE. The V end was cut by 0 bases, the J end by 2 bases, with 9 bases between. The CDR3 totals 14 residues. CDR3 sequence: CASSVGYSPYEQYF. CDR3 bases: TGTGCCAGCAGCGTAGGGTATAGTCCCTACGAGCAGTACTTC.

The chain carries TRBV2 and TRBJ2-7, with 8 bases aligning to TRBD1. Germline assignment: CDR1 SNHLY and CDR2 FYNNEI. The ends lost 6 bases at V and 4 bases at J; junction bases unmatched: 11. The CDR3 length is 15 residues. CDR3 DNA: TGTGCCAGCAGGGAACAGACAGGGGCCGAATACGAGCAGTACTTC. Its protein product is CASREQTGAEYEQYF.

This CDR3 reads CAWETLNTGELFF. Written as DNA, the CDR3 is TGTGCCTGGGAAACATTGAACACCGGGGAGCTGTTTTTT. This chain uses TRBV30 with TRBJ2-2; D gene ambiguous. Trimming cost V 5 bases and J 1 base, with 8 bases left between them. This CDR3 spans 13 amino acids. Looked up from germline, CDR1 is GTSNPN and CDR2 is SVGIG (reference sequence).

This clone has just a few counts. The J gene is TRBJ1-2, the V gene TRBV5-8; D unresolved. Looked up from germline, CDR1 is SGHTS and CDR2 is YDEGEE. Trimming took off 0 bases at V and 6 bases at J, with 9 bases between the two ends. The CDR3 runs 13 residues. The CDR3 sequence: CASSLGRSDGYTF. CDR3 nucleotides: TGTGCCAGCAGCTTGGGCCGGTCGGATGGCTACACCTTC. The complete variable domain, with remaining parts taken from reference TRBV5-8 and TRBJ1-2, reads EAGVTQSPTHLIKTRGQQATLRCSPISGHTSVYWYQQALGLGLQFLLWYDEGEERNRGNFPPRFSGRQFPNYSSELNVNALELEDSALYLCASSLGRSDGYTFGSGTRLTVV.

The chain couples TRBV5-1 to TRBJ2-2, with 9 bases aligning to TRBD1. Germline V gene data show CDR1 as SGHRS and CDR2 as YFSETQ. The CDR3 consists of 15 residues. V shed 4 bases, J shed 6 bases, and the junction held 7 bases outside the gene matches. Written as DNA, the CDR3 is TGCGCCAGCAGCCAACAGGGGGCACTCTCCGGGGAGCTGTTTTTT. Translation gives CASSQQGALSGELFF.

The chain employs TRBV4-3 and TRBJ1-3, with 7 positions matching TRBD1. The J segment lost 3 bases and the V segment lost 0 bases, leaving 5 bases of the junction unmatched. The CDR3 is 16 amino acids. Germline CDR1 and CDR2: LGHNA and YSLEER. The CDR3 coding sequence is TGCGCCAGCAGCCAAGATCTGACAGGGCTTGGAAACACCATATATTTT. Its translation: CASSQDLTGLGNTIYF.

The genes are TRBV5-1 and TRBJ2-7; the match to TRBD1 covers 8 bases. Germline V gene lookup returns CDR1 SGHRS and CDR2 YFSETQ. CDR3 size: 15 residues. The V gene end was trimmed by 4 bases and the J gene end by 4 bases; junction bases not matched to a gene: 10. The DNA for the CDR3 is TGCGCCAGCAGCCCGGGACAGGAGGAGGCGTACGAGCAGTACTTC. It is translated as CASSPGQEEAYEQYF.

This chain joins TRBV18 and TRBJ2-2, with 10 bases aligning to TRBD2. CDR1 and CDR2 (germline): KGHSH, LQKENI. The junction had 1 base not matched to a gene; V was cut back by 6 bases and J by 3 bases. The CDR3 is made up of 14 amino acids. The CDR3 nucleotides are TGTGCCAGCTCGACTAGCGGGTACACCGGGGAGCTGTTTTTT. Its protein product is CASSTSGYTGELFF.

The CDR3 is CASSLARDSARSGQYF. The DNA of the CDR3 is TGTGCCAGCAGCTTAGCGAGGGACTCCGCTAGGAGTGGGCAGTACTTC. The V gene is TRBV7-2, the J gene TRBJ2-7, with D possibly TRBD2 on 6 matching bases. The CDR3 loop spans 16 amino acids. Germline CDR1 reads SGHTA; CDR2 reads FQGNSA. The V and J ends lost 0 bases and 9 bases respectively, with 21 bases between them.

The V gene is TRBV27, the J gene TRBJ1-4; the D gene is possibly TRBD1 (6 bases). The CDR3 spans 15 residues. V was trimmed by 5 bases and J by 6 bases, leaving 16 bases between them. CDR1 is MNHEY and CDR2 is SMNVEV in the germline V gene (reference sequence). This CDR3 is CASSLSQGKYEKLFF. CDR3 DNA sequence: TGTGCCAGCAGTCTTTCACAGGGAAAATATGAAAAACTGTTTTTT.

The chain recombines TRBV7-3 with TRBJ1-1; TRBD1 agrees at 11 bases. With V trimmed by 3 bases and J by 4 bases, 4 bases remained unmatched. The CDR3 is 15 residues long. Germline V CDR1 and CDR2: SGHTA, FQGTGA. The CDR3 DNA is TGTGCCAGCAGCTTCACCGGGACAGGGGGCACTGAAGCTTTCTTT. Its protein product is CASSFTGTGGTEAFF.

V gene TRBV14 combines with J gene TRBJ2-7; TRBD2 is a possible D gene (6 bases). Germline assignment: CDR1 SGHDN and CDR2 FVKESK. The CDR3 has 14 amino acids. Trimming stripped 2 bases from V and 6 bases from J, with 14 bases between. CDR3 bases: TGTGCCAGCAGCCAACCAATGGGGAGGTCCGAGCAGTACTTC. Protein sequence: CASSQPMGRSEQYF.

This clone was seen once. V is TRBV5-8 and J is TRBJ1-1, with 9 bases that match TRBD1. This CDR3 has 14 amino acids. CDR1 SGHTS and CDR2 YDEGEE come from the germline V gene. V lost 4 bases, J lost 3 bases, and 4 bases stayed unmatched. The CDR3 spells CASSRRDRDTEAFF. DNA of the CDR3: TGTGCCAGCAGCCGCCGGGACAGGGACACTGAAGCTTTCTTT.

The chain has TRBV5-8 and TRBJ1-2; no clear D gene. Looked up from germline, CDR1 is SGHTS and CDR2 is YDEGEE. V lost 4 bases and J 2 bases, leaving 9 bases between the germline ends. This CDR3 contains 13 residues. This CDR3 reads CASSMGRNYGYTF. The CDR3 DNA sequence: TGTGCCAGCAGCATGGGTAGAAACTATGGCTACACCTTC.

For the CDR3, the DNA is TGTGCCAGCAGCCAATCCAGGGGAGTCACAGATACGCAGTATTTT. Translated, it gives CASSQSRGVTDTQYF. The chain combines TRBV16 with TRBJ2-3, with a tentative D call TRBD1 (6 bases). V dropped 0 bases and J dropped 2 bases, with 9 bases sitting between them. The germline gives CDR1 KGHSY, CDR2 FQNENV. The CDR3 is made up of 15 amino acids.

In nucleotides, the CDR3 is TGTGCCAGCAGCCGACAGGGGGGGGCCAATAATGAAAAACTGTTTTTT. This translates into CASSRQGGANNEKLFF. The chain is built from TRBV7-6 and TRBJ1-4; 9 nucleotides line up with TRBD1. V shed 5 bases, J shed 4 bases, and the junction held 8 bases outside the gene matches. Germline CDR1 and CDR2: SGHVS and FNYEAQ. The CDR3 is made up of 16 amino acids. Supplemented by reference TRBV7-6 and TRBJ1-4, the full variable domain reads GAGVSQSPRYKVTKRGQDVALRCDPISGHVSLYWYRQALGQGPEFLTYFNYEAQQDKSGLPNDRFSAERPEGSISTLTIQRTEQRDSAMYRCASSRQGGANNEKLFFGSGTQLSVL.

The chain combines TRBV21-1 with TRBJ2-1; the DNA was not compared with TRBD2, the D call given in the table. TRBV21-1 is described as a pseudogene. This CDR3 comprises 16 residues. CDR3 in amino acids: CASSKARGRAGYEQFF. In nucleotides, the CDR3 is TGTGCCAGCAGCAAAGCGCGCGGGAGGGCCGGGTATGAGCAGTTCTTC.

The chain links TRBV19 to TRBJ2-1; 7 bases align to TRBD1. V shed 5 bases and J 6 bases; nucleotides not matched to a gene: 16. There are 17 residues in the CDR3. CDR1 is LNHDA, CDR2 SQIVND, per germline (reference sequence). The CDR3 sequence is CASSVLRQGLGSNEQFF. DNA for the CDR3: TGTGCCAGTAGTGTCCTAAGACAGGGCCTCGGATCCAATGAGCAGTTCTTC.

The rearrangement joins TRBV6-1 to TRBJ1-6; D not resolved. Germline V gives CDR1 MNHNS, CDR2 SASEGT. This CDR3 has 14 residues. Trimming removed 8 bases at V and 0 bases at J, with 8 bases between. CDR3 sequence reads: CASDMSSYNSPLHF. CDR3 in DNA: TGTGCCAGCGACATGAGCTCCTATAATTCACCCCTCCACTTT.

V usage is TRBV27 and J usage is TRBJ2-7, with D possibly TRBD2 on 6 matching bases. There are 15 residues in the CDR3. Germline-derived CDR1 and CDR2 are MNHEY and SMNVEV (reference sequence). Trimming removed 2 bases at V and 5 bases at J, with 16 bases between. In DNA form, the CDR3 reads TGTGCCAGCAGTTTAGCCGGGAGATCGGCGGACGAGCAGTACTTC. Encoded protein: CASSLAGRSADEQYF.

This chain uses TRBV7-9 with TRBJ1-2, with TRBD1 matching over 7 bases. The CDR3 is 18 amino acids. The V and J ends lost 4 bases and 6 bases, in that order; junction bases with no gene match: 20. Per the germline V gene, CDR1 is SEHNR and CDR2 is FQNEAQ (reference sequence). CDR3 sequence reads: CASSSLSTVGGKTDGYTF. CDR3 coding DNA: TGTGCCAGCAGCTCACTATCCACCGTAGGGGGCAAGACAGATGGCTACACCTTC. The variable domain in full, completed from reference TRBV7-9 and TRBJ1-2, reads DTGVSQNPRHKITKRGQNVTFRCDPISEHNRLYWYRQTLGQGPEFLTYFQNEAQLEKSRLLSDRFSAERPKGSFSTLEIQRTEQGDSAMYLCASSSLSTVGGKTDGYTFGSGTRLTVV.

The chain links TRBV6-5 to TRBJ1-3; D unresolved. The CDR3 runs to 15 residues. In germline, CDR1 is MNHEY, CDR2 SVGAGI. V was cut by 2 bases and J by 0 bases, with 8 bases left in between. The CDR3 DNA sequence: TGTGCCAGCAGTTACGCCCCAGACTCTGGAAACACCATATATTTT. Translation: CASSYAPDSGNTIYF.

The CDR3 nucleotides read TGTGCCAGCACCCCAGGGGAGGGTTTCAATGGCTACACCTTC. Translating it yields CASTPGEGFNGYTF. The rearrangement joins TRBV7-9 to TRBJ1-2, with a weak D call TRBD1 (6 bases). The CDR3 extends over 14 amino acids. In germline, CDR1 is SEHNR, CDR2 FQNEAQ (reference sequence). V was trimmed by 7 bases and J by 6 bases, leaving 18 bases between them. Full variable domain (outside the CDR3, taken from reference TRBV7-9 and TRBJ1-2): DTGVSQNPRHKITKRGQNVTFRCDPISEHNRLYWYRQTLGQGPEFLTYFQNEAQLEKSRLLSDRFSAERPKGSFSTLEIQRTEQGDSAMYLCASTPGEGFNGYTFGSGTRLTVV.

The chain joins TRBV10-3 to TRBJ2-2; a possible D gene is TRBD2 (6 bases). Trimming left V 6 bases short and J 6 bases short, with 20 bases between. This CDR3 spans 16 amino acids. Germline CDR1 reads ENHRY; CDR2 reads SYGVKD. CDR3 coding DNA: TGTGCCATCAGCGCGGGGACCCAAGGAATTGCCGGGGAGCTGTTTTTT. Translation: CAISAGTQGIAGELFF.

The genes are TRBV25-1 and TRBJ2-7; TRBD2 agrees at 9 bases. Germline V gene lookup returns CDR1 MGHDK and CDR2 SYGVNS. With V trimmed by 0 bases and J by 1 base, 10 bases remained unmatched. The CDR3 totals 18 residues. The DNA for the CDR3 is TGTGCCAGCAGTGAATATGGGGTGGGGCTAGCGGGGTCCTACGAGCAGTACTTC. It codes for CASSEYGVGLAGSYEQYF.

The chain is built from TRBV28 and TRBJ2-1; 7 nucleotides match TRBD1. Germline-derived CDR1 and CDR2 are MDHEN and SYDVKM. Trimming at V came to 9 bases and at J to 0 bases, leaving 5 bases not matched to a gene. This CDR3 has 14 amino acids. The CDR3 spells CASYRDSSYNEQFF. The CDR3 DNA is TGTGCCAGTTACCGGGACAGCTCCTACAATGAGCAGTTCTTC.

This chain joins TRBV29-1 and TRBJ2-5; possible D gene TRBD2, 7 bases. V lost 4 bases and J 7 bases, leaving 19 bases between the germline ends. CDR1 and CDR2 (germline): SQVTM, ANQGSEA. The CDR3 length is 14 residues. The CDR3: CSVVGGGQLRTQYF. The CDR3 nucleotides read TGCAGCGTTGTGGGAGGGGGGCAGCTCCGGACCCAGTACTTC.

The gene calls are TRBV29-1 and TRBJ1-4; TRBD1 might be the D (5 bases). The V end was cut by 0 bases, the J end by 8 bases, with 16 bases between. The CDR3 loop spans 15 amino acids. Germline CDR1 reads SQVTM; CDR2 reads ANQGSEA. This chain's CDR3 is CSVEDREGAREKLFF. CDR3 nucleotide sequence: TGCAGCGTTGAAGATCGAGAAGGGGCACGGGAAAAACTGTTTTTT.